The sample holds a few counts of the clone carrying this T cell receptor beta chain. Its specificity is not known. The data are from a study of post-analysis software for immune sequencing data. General study points: A few TRBV segments occurring more often in patients than controls included TRBV5-6, TRBV5-1 and TRBV20-1.

V lost 6 bases to trimming and J lost 0 bases; unmatched junction nucleotides: 2. The CDR3 spans 14 residues. The germline CDR1 and CDR2 sequences are SGHVS and FQNEAQ. cDNA libraries of TCR beta carried unique molecular identifiers. Each CDR3 protein is one row after TCRdb ran MiXCR on the PCR reads. Among fewer than 700,000 distinct CDR3 sequences, 40% to 50% were seen once, and the ten largest hold under 2%. The TCR comes from a girl aged 10-17 years with multiple sclerosis. The chain joins TRBV7-8 to TRBJ2-1; 7 bases match TRBD1. The sample taken for sequencing was blood. In DNA form, the CDR3 reads TGTGCCAGCAGTAACAGGGGCTCCTACAATGAGCAGTTCTTC. Encoded protein: CASSNRGSYNEQFF.